The clone carrying this T cell receptor (beta chain) was observed many times. Its specificity is unknown. This PCR relied on a set of 60 Vbeta primers and 13 Jbeta primers. In the authors' workflow: Among the unique TCR beta chains that a later analysis counted, 75 million to 85 million in all, approximately 12 million were shared. The method was immunoSEQ multiplex PCR; TCRdb's version includes in-frame clones alone and lacks a portion of them. D and trimming come from the DNA, and the V and J calls and clone size come from that table. The sample consists of about 220,000 clones, more than 65% of them appearing once. This cohort consisted of healthy bone marrow donors. These data are taken from a study of cytomegalovirus exposure and HLA in healthy donors. Findings and caveats of the study: Earlier analysis looked at TCR beta V segments, and most were productive about 90% or about 30% of the time. Per a later analysis, HLA-associated TCR beta chains showed more clonal expansion than other, equally common TCR beta chains.

V was pared by 5 bases and J by 10 bases, with 3 bases of the junction left unmatched. Looked up from germline, CDR1 is MNHEY and CDR2 is SVGAGI. CDR3 length: 11 amino acids. The chain couples TRBV6-5 to TRBJ2-7, with 9 bases matching TRBD2. The clonotype comes from a young man in good health and CMV-seronegative. Sample: PBMCs. DNA for the CDR3: TGTGCCAGCAGTGGCGGGGGGGCCCAGTACTTC. Encoded protein: CASSGGGAQYF.